Each of the 8 T cell receptor beta chains below was sequenced from the same sample in a study of T cell repertoires in cytomegalovirus infection. TCRdb reprocessed the reads with MiXCR, giving one entry per CDR3 protein. The sample has around 78,000 distinct CDR3 sequences, more than 20% seen once. Their antigens remain unidentified. The sample in question was CD8+ T cells from cultured PBMCs, obtained from culture after CMV antigen stimulation. All receptors come from a human donor in good health (CMV status not recorded). Some clones in this sample may be carry-over from other donors' samples.

This clonotype was found a few times. The V gene is TRBV20-1, the J gene TRBJ1-6; 8 bases align to TRBD1. J gave up 8 bases and V 5 bases, and 8 bases lay outside the gene matches. The CDR3 runs 14 residues. The germline gives CDR1 DFQATT, CDR2 SNEGSKA (reference sequence). CDR3 sequence reads: CSAPGGPGDSPLHF. The CDR3 coding sequence is TGCAGTGCTCCAGGGGGCCCGGGCGATTCACCCCTCCACTTT.

There are a few counts of this clonotype. Sequence at one end of the junction differs from germline and may be a read error. The V and J genes are TRBV7-7 and TRBJ2-5; 13 bases agree with TRBD2. The CDR3 length is 15 residues. Germline lookup yields CDR1 SSHAT and CDR2 FNYEAQ (reference sequence). CDR3: CASSPGLAGQETQYF. The DNA for the CDR3 is TGTGCTAGCAGCCCGGGACTAGCGGGACAAGAGACCCAGTACTTC.

This clonotype was counted at least ten times. This chain connects TRBV7-9 to TRBJ2-7; 7 bases line up with TRBD1. The trim removed 2 bases at V and 0 bases at J, leaving 10 bases unmatched. The germline V gene has CDR1 SEHNR and CDR2 FQNEAQ (reference sequence). CDR3 size: 17 residues. The CDR3 loop is CASSLLGGQEFSYEQYF. CDR3 DNA: TGTGCCAGCAGCTTATTGGGTGGACAGGAATTCTCCTACGAGCAGTACTTC. Looking up the rest from reference TRBV7-9 and TRBJ2-7 gives the full variable domain: DTGVSQNPRHKITKRGQNVTFRCDPISEHNRLYWYRQTLGQGPEFLTYFQNEAQLEKSRLLSDRFSAERPKGSFSTLEIQRTEQGDSAMYLCASSLLGGQEFSYEQYFGPGTRLTVT.

This clonotype is labeled medium-sized (0.01 to 0.1%). The chain joins TRBV19 to TRBJ1-3, with D unclear. Looked up from germline, CDR1 is LNHDA and CDR2 is SQIVND (reference sequence). V was cut by 5 bases and J by 0 bases, with 14 bases left in between. CDR3 length: 16 residues. The CDR3 loop reads CASSSLTLSSGNTIYF. The CDR3 DNA is TGTGCCAGTAGTTCCTTGACACTGAGCTCTGGAAACACCATATATTTT. Full variable domain (outside the CDR3, taken from reference TRBV19 and TRBJ1-3): DGGITQSPKYLFRKEGQNVTLSCEQNLNHDAMYWYRQDPGQGLRLIYYSQIVNDFQKGDIAEGYSVSREKKESFPLTVTSAQKNPTAFYLCASSSLTLSSGNTIYFGEGSWLTVV.

This clonotype was detected ten times or more. The chain uses TRBV12-3 or TRBV12-4 and TRBJ2-3; 13 positions agree with TRBD2. This CDR3 spans 15 amino acids. V shed 6 bases, J shed 7 bases, and the junction held 7 bases outside the gene matches. The CDR3 loop reads CASSPTSGGRNTQYF. Written as DNA, the CDR3 is TGTGCCAGCAGCCCGACTAGCGGGGGGAGGAATACGCAGTATTTT.

This clonotype has at least ten counts. The chain is built from TRBV7-2 and TRBJ2-7; 7 bases are shared with TRBD1. The germline gives CDR1 SGHTA, CDR2 FQGNSA. The V gene end was trimmed by 4 bases and the J gene end by 2 bases; junction bases not matched to a gene: 20. The CDR3 spans 19 residues. CDR3 DNA sequence: TGTGCCAGCAGCTCCATAAGCGGCCCGGAAGGGGGCATCGCCTACGAGCAGTACTTC. It encodes CASSSISGPEGGIAYEQYF.

In its sample, this clonotype was seen many times. The rearrangement joins TRBV7-2 to TRBJ2-5; the match to TRBD2 covers 8 bases. Germline CDR1 reads SGHTA; CDR2 reads FQGNSA. The V and J ends lost 5 bases and 5 bases, in that order; junction bases with no gene match: 1. The CDR3 has 12 residues. The CDR3, as DNA: TGTGCCAGCAGCCCTAGCGGGGAGACCCAGTACTTC. As protein: CASSPSGETQYF.

This clonotype was seen many times. The chain is built from TRBV7-3 and TRBJ2-7; perhaps TRBD2 as D (5 bases). V lost 0 bases and J 2 bases, leaving 8 bases between the germline ends. CDR1 is SGHTA, CDR2 FQGTGA, per germline. The CDR3 length is 14 residues. CDR3 DNA sequence: TGTGCCAGCAGCTTAACGGCCGGGGCCTACGAGCAGTACTTC. This translates into CASSLTAGAYEQYF.